Following are 6 T cell receptor beta chains from one sample sequenced in a study of T-cell reconstitution after alpha-beta-depleted transplantation in children. Study-level results: Newly made T cells mostly supplied T-cell counts and diversity one year after transplant.

The antigens these receptors bind are not known. Using unique molecular identifiers, the investigators prepared the TCRbeta library. Each CDR3 protein is one row after TCRdb ran MiXCR on the PCR reads. Altogether 250,000 to 300,000 distinct CDR3 sequences are present, around 7.3% being singletons, with the ten largest covering 9.1%. The specimen comprised peripheral blood, sampled 360 days after TCRalphabeta/CD19-depleted stem cell transplant. The receptor set was obtained from a female patient aged 2-15 years who had a stem cell transplant for Fanconi anemia, so the T cells may come from the graft donor.

Note on this clonotype: A read error is likely, as this CDR3 ends without the conserved phenylalanine or tryptophan. V is TRBV6-2 or TRBV6-3 and J is TRBJ1-4; D unresolved. The germline gives CDR1 MNHEY, CDR2 SVGEGT. The CDR3 has 15 residues. V was cut by 2 bases and J by 5 bases, with 12 bases left in between. CDR3 sequence: CASSYDRGRNEKLFC. The CDR3 coding sequence is TGTGCCAGCAGTTACGACCGGGGTCGGAATGAAAAACTGTTTTGT.

This clonotype was detected many times. V gene TRBV5-1 combines with J gene TRBJ2-3; 8 bases match TRBD2. Looked up from germline, CDR1 is SGHRS and CDR2 is YFSETQ. The CDR3 covers 16 residues. V shed 2 bases and J 4 bases; nucleotides not matched to a gene: 9. CDR3 sequence reads: CASSFLLGGAADTQYF. The DNA for the CDR3 is TGCGCCAGCAGCTTTCTACTCGGGGGGGCTGCAGATACGCAGTATTTT. Full variable domain (remainder filled in from reference TRBV5-1 and TRBJ2-3): KAGVTQTPRYLIKTRGQQVTLSCSPISGHRSVSWYQQTPGQGLQFLFEYFSETQRNKGNFPGRFSGRQFSNSRSEMNVSTLELGDSALYLCASSFLLGGAADTQYFGPGTRLTVL.

This clonotype occurred many times. The chain has TRBV20-1 and TRBJ2-2; D gene ambiguous. The CDR3 spans 13 residues. In germline, CDR1 is DFQATT, CDR2 SNEGSKA (reference sequence). Trimming left V 5 bases short and J 4 bases short, with 11 bases between. The CDR3 DNA sequence: TGCAGTGCTCAGACGGTATCCACCGGGGAGCTGTTTTTT. Amino acids: CSAQTVSTGELFF.

The chain employs TRBV5-1 and TRBJ2-2, with D uncertain. CDR3 length: 14 amino acids. Trimming cost V 2 bases and J 4 bases, with 9 bases left between them. Germline assignment: CDR1 SGHRS and CDR2 YFSETQ. The CDR3 DNA follows: TGCGCCAGCAGCTTTGCACCCATCACCGGGGAGCTGTTTTTT. Protein: CASSFAPITGELFF.

This chain links TRBV6-9 with TRBJ2-7; D tentatively reads TRBD1 or TRBD2 (6 bases each). The CDR3 runs 17 residues. Trimming cost V 2 bases and J 0 bases, with 17 bases left between them. From germline, CDR1 is MNHGY and CDR2 SVAAGI. The CDR3 loop reads CASSYRGRGHSSYEQYV. The CDR3 DNA sequence: TGTGCCAGCAGTTATCGGGGTCGGGGGCACAGCTCCTACGAGCAGTACGTC.

This clonotype has at least ten counts. This chain links TRBV5-1 with TRBJ2-1, with TRBD2 identical over 9 bases. The CDR3 has 16 residues. In germline, CDR1 is SGHRS, CDR2 YFSETQ. Unmatched junction bases numbered 5, after V lost 0 bases and J lost 4 bases. The CDR3 coding sequence is TGCGCCAGCAGCTTGGAGATAGCGGGAGAGTACAATGAGCAGTTCTTC. Residues: CASSLEIAGEYNEQFF.